Listed here is a single T cell receptor (beta chain). What it binds is not known. This specimen belongs to a study of response to subunit inactivated influenza vaccine. Using its own MiXCR run on the RT-PCR reads, TCRdb lists one record per CDR3 protein. The sample lists 280,000 or so distinct CDR3 sequences; around a fifth were seen once. The study, taken as a whole, reports: Each seasonal influenza vaccination recruits few new T cells, the authors suggested.

The CDR3 length is 14 residues. Looked up from germline, CDR1 is SEHNR and CDR2 is FQNEAQ (reference sequence). V gave up 5 bases and J gave up 12 bases, with 19 bases separating them. The origin of this receptor is a man aged 50 to 69 who received an inactivated influenza vaccine. The chain joins TRBV7-9 to TRBJ1-4, with D possibly matching TRBD1 (5 bases). This material consisted of PBMCs from blood, taken 21 months after vaccination. The CDR3 bases are TGTGCCAGCAGCACGCGTCAGGGCGGCGAAGAACTGTTTTTT. It yields the protein CASSTRQGGEELFF.